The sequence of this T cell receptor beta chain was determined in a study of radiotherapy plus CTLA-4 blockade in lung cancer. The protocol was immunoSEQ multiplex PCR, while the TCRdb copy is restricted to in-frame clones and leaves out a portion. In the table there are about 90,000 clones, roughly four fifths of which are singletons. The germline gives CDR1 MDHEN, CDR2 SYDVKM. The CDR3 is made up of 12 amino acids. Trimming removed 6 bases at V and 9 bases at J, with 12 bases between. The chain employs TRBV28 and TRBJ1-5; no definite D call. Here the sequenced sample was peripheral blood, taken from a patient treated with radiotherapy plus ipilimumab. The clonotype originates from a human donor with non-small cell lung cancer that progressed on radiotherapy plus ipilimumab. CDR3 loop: CASRNTRPPQHF. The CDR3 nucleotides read TGTGCCAGCAGAAATACCCGTCCGCCCCAGCATTTT.